The source of this TCR beta chain is a study of blood T cell repertoires in COVID-19. Unmatched junction bases numbered 13, after V lost 9 bases and J lost 2 bases. Per germline, CDR1 MDHEN and CDR2 SYDVKM. The CDR3 loop spans 16 amino acids. Only one count was recorded for this clone. This table comes from immunoSEQ multiplex PCR, and its TCRdb copy is limited to in-frame clones, with some not included. The table records approximately 71,000 clones, 82% of them present only once. Sequencing was performed on peripheral blood. The source is a woman aged 80 or over with acute or convalescent COVID-19. The chain employs TRBV28 and TRBJ2-3, with TRBD1 matching over 8 bases. The DNA of the CDR3 is TGTGCCAGTGACCGGGGGACAGGCCTCATCACAGATACGCAGTATTTT. Translation: CASDRGTGLITDTQYF.